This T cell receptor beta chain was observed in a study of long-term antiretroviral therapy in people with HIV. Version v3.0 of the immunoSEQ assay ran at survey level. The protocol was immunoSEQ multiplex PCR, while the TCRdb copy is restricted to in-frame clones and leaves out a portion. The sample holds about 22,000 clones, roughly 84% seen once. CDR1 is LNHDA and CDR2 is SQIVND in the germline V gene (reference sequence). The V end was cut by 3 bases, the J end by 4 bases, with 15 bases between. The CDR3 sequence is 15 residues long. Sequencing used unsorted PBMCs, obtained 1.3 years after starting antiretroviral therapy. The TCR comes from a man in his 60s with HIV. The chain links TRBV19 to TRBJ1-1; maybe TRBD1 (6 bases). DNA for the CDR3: TGTGCCAGTAGTATGGTTGGGGGCCCCAGCACTGAAGCTTTCTTT. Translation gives CASSMVGGPSTEAFF.